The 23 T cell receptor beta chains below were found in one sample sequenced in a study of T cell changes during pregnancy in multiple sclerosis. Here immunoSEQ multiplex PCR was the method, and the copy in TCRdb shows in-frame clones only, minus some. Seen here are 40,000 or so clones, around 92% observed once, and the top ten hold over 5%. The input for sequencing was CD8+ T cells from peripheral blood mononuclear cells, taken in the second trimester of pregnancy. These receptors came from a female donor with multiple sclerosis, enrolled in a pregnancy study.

The CDR3 sequence is CASSHTGNTEAFF. The DNA of the CDR3 is TGCGCCAGCAGCCATACAGGGAACACTGAAGCTTTCTTT. The rearrangement links TRBV4-3 to TRBJ1-1; D is perhaps TRBD1 (5 bases). Looked up from germline, CDR1 is LGHNA and CDR2 is YSLEER. The CDR3 length is 13 residues. V was pared by 3 bases and J by 1 base, with 6 bases between.

The CDR3 nucleotides are TGTGCCAGCTCCCGATCCGGGACAGCGAACACTGAAGCTTTCTTT. It is translated as CASSRSGTANTEAFF. The chain carries TRBV18 and TRBJ1-1; the match to TRBD1 covers 7 bases. Germline assignment: CDR1 KGHSH and CDR2 LQKENI. V was clipped by 6 bases and J by 1 base; unmatched bases: 8. CDR3 length equals 15 residues.

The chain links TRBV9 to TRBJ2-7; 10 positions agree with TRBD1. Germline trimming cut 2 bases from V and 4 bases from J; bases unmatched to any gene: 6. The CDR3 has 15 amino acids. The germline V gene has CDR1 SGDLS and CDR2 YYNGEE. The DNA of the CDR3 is TGTGCCAGCAGCGTGACAGGGGGCGTGTGGTACGAGCAGTACTTC. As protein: CASSVTGGVWYEQYF.

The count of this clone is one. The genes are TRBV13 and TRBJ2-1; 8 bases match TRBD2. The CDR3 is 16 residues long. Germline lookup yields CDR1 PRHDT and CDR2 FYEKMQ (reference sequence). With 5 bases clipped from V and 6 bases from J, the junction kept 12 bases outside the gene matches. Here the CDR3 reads CASSHPREGRGNEQFF. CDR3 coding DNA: TGTGCCAGCAGCCACCCTCGGGAGGGCCGAGGCAATGAGCAGTTCTTC.

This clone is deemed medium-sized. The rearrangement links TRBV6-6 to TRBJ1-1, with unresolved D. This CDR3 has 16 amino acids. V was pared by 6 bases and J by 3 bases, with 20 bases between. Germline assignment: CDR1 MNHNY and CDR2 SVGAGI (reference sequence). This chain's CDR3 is CASSPPSDSPHTEAFF. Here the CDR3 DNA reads TGTGCCAGCAGCCCCCCGTCCGACTCCCCACACACTGAAGCTTTCTTT.

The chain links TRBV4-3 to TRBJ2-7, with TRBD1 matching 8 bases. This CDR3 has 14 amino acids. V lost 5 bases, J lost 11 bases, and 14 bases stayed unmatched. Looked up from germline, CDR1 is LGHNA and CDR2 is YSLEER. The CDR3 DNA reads TGCGCCAGCAGCTCAAGCCGTCTTAACAGGGGGAAGTACTTC. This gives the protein CASSSSRLNRGKYF.

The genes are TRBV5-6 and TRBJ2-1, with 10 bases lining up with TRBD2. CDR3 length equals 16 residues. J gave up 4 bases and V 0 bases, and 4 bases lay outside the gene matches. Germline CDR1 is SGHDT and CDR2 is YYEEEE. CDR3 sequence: CASSLALAGAYNEQFF. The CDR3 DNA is TGTGCCAGCAGCTTGGCGCTAGCGGGGGCTTACAATGAGCAGTTCTTC.

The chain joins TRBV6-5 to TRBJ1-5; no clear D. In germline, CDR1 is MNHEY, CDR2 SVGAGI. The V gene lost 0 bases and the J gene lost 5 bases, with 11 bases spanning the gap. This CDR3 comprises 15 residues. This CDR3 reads CASSYSGGIHQPQHF. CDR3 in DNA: TGTGCCAGCAGTTACTCAGGCGGAATACATCAGCCCCAGCATTTT.

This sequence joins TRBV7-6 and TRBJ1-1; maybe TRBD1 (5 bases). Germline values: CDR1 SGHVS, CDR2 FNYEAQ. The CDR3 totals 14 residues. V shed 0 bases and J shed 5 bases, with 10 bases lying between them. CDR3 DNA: TGTGCCAGCAGCTTAGCGGGGGAGGGTACTGAAGCTTTCTTT. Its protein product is CASSLAGEGTEAFF.

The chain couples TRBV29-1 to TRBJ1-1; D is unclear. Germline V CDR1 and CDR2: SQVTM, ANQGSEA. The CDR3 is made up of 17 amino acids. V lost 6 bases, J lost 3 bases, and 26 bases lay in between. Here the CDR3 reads CSVDYKVVRLRDTEAFF. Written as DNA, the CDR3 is TGCAGCGTAGACTATAAAGTAGTGCGTCTTAGGGACACTGAAGCTTTCTTT. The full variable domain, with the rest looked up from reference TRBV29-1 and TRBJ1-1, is SAVISQKPSRDICQRGTSLTIQCQVDSQVTMMFWYRQQPGQSLTLIATANQGSEATYESGFVIDKFPISRPNLTFSTLTVSNMSPEDSSIYLCSVDYKVVRLRDTEAFFGQGTRLTVV.

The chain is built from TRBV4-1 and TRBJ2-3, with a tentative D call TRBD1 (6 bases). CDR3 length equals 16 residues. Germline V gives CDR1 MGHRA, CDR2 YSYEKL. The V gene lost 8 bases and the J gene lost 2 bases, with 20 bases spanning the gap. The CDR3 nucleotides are TGCGCCAGCGCGGACACCTCAGGACAGCCCACAGATACGCAGTATTTT. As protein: CASADTSGQPTDTQYF.

CDR3 residues: CASSLRTGRDEQYF. The CDR3 nucleotides read TGTGCCAGCAGCTTAAGGACAGGGCGCGACGAGCAGTACTTC. V usage is TRBV7-6 and J usage is TRBJ2-7; 8 bases are shared with TRBD1. The CDR3 contains 14 residues. J lost 5 bases, V lost 2 bases, and 5 bases had no gene match. In germline, CDR1 is SGHVS, CDR2 FNYEAQ.

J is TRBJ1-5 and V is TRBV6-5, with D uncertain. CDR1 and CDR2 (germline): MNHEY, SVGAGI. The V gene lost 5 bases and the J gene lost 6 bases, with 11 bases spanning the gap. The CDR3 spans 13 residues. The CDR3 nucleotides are TGTGCCAGCAGTCAATTCAGTGGTCAGCCCCAGCATTTT. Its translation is CASSQFSGQPQHF.

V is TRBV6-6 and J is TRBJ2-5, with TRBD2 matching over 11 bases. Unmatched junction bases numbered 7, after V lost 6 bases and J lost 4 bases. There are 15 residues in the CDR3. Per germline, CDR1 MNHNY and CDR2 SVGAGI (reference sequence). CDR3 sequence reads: CASSPGTSGLETQYF. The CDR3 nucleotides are TGTGCCAGCAGCCCCGGGACTAGCGGATTAGAGACCCAGTACTTC.

The CDR3 nucleotides read TGTGCCAGCAGCCCCTCAGACTATGGCTACACCTTC. Translating it yields CASSPSDYGYTF. The V gene is TRBV9, the J gene TRBJ1-2; no clear D gene. CDR3 length: 12 residues. V lost 4 bases, J lost 3 bases, and 7 bases lay in between. From germline, CDR1 is SGDLS and CDR2 YYNGEE.

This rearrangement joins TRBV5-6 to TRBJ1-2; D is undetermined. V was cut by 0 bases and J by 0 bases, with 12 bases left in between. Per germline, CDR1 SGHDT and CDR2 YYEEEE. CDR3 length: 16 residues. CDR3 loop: CASSLGGNPTNYGYTF. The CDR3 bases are TGTGCCAGCAGCTTGGGCGGAAATCCAACTAACTATGGCTACACCTTC.

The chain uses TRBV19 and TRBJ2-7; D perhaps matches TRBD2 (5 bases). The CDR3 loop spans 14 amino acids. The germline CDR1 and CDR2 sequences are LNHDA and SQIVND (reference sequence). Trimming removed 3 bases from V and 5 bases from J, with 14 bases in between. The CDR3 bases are TGTGCCAGTAGTATGGCCGGGGTCGTCGACGAGCAGTACTTC. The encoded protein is CASSMAGVVDEQYF.

The CDR3 nucleotides read TGTGCCAGCAGCGTAGGGGGAGCGGACTCCGGATTTGGAAACACCATATATTTT. Its translation: CASSVGGADSGFGNTIYF. The J gene is TRBJ1-3, the V gene TRBV9; no definite D call. With 0 bases removed from V and 3 bases from J, the gap between germline ends came to 19 bases. Germline lookup yields CDR1 SGDLS and CDR2 YYNGEE. The CDR3 loop spans 18 amino acids.

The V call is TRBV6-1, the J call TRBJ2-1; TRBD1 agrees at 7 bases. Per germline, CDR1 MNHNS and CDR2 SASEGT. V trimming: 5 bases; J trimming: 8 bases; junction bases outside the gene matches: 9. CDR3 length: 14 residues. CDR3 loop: CASSHRDSLYEQFF. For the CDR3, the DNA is TGTGCCAGCAGTCATAGGGACAGTTTGTATGAGCAGTTCTTC.

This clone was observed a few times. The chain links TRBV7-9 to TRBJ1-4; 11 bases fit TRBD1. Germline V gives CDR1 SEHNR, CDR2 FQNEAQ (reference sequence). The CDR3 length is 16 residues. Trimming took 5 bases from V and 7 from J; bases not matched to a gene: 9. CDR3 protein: CASSDLRDRGSEKLFF. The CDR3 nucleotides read TGTGCCAGCAGCGACCTCCGGGACAGGGGGAGTGAAAAACTGTTTTTT.

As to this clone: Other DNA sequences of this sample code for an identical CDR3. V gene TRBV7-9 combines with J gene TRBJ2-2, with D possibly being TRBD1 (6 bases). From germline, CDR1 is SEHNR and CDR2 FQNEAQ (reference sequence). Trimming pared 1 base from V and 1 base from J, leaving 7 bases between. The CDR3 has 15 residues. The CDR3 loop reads CASSLGTVNTGELFF. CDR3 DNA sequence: TGTGCCAGCAGCTTAGGGACAGTGAACACCGGGGAGCTGTTTTTT.

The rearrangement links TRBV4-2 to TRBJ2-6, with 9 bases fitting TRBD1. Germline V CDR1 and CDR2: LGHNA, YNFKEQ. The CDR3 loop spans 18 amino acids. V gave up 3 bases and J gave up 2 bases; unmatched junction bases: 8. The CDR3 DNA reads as TGTGCCAGCAGCCAGCAAGGGACAGGGAGCCCTGGGGCCAACGTCCTGACTTTC. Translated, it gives CASSQQGTGSPGANVLTF.

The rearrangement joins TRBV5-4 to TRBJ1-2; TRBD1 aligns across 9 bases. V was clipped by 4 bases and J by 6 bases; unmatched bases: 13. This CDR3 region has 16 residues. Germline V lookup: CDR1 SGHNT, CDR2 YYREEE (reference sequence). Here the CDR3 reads CASSHPGQGILDGYTF. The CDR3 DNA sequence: TGTGCCAGCAGCCACCCGGGACAGGGAATTTTGGATGGCTACACCTTC.